This T cell receptor beta chain was found in a study of blood T cells in healthy people across ages. This CDR3 has 15 residues. Trimming took off 9 bases at V and 3 bases at J, with 15 bases between the two ends. Whole-study findings and limits: Roughly linearly, TCR beta diversity per million T cells fell as age increased. The study found more naive CD4+ cells and higher diversity in long-lived than aged donors.

A second PCR, run for 7 to 11 cycles, used a sample-barcoded 5' primer plus a J-beta primer mix. Using its own MiXCR run on the 5' RACE reads, TCRdb lists one record per CDR3 protein. The sample carries 780,000 or so distinct CDR3 sequences, 40% to 65% recorded once. Of note for this clonotype: The antigen is unknown.

RNA extraction gave at least 5.5 micrograms of total RNA per sample. The chain combines TRBV12-3 or TRBV12-4 with TRBJ1-6; D is unresolved. Sequencing input: blood. The TCR sequence derives from a man older than 75 in good health. The CDR3 loop reads CASTLGGLYNSPLHF. The DNA of the CDR3 is TGTGCCAGTACTCTCGGTGGGCTCTATAATTCACCCCTCCACTTT.